These 10 T cell receptor beta chains were sequenced from one sample in a study of regulatory T cells in long-lasting Graves disease. Regarding time point: newly diagnosed GD, antithyroid drugs for less than 3 months. Extracted RNA from PBMCs served as the source of the TCR library. Arm-PCR of CDR3 regions and iRepertoire HTBI primers were used to build TCR beta libraries. TCRdb passed the multiplex PCR reads through MiXCR, listing each CDR3 protein once. This sample carries 520,000 or so distinct CDR3 sequences, 12% of them seen once, and the ten largest clones take over 7%. These data are also associated with another study on T cells in Graves' hyperthyroidism and ophthalmopathy.

Specimen: peripheral blood mononuclear cells (PBMCs), collected at new diagnosis, from a patient treated with antithyroid drugs. The source of these receptors is a woman aged 25 to 45 with Graves disease.

This clonotype was seen at least ten times. The chain's CDR3 is CASSPGPQGNEQFF. CDR3 bases: TGTGCCAGCAGCCCGGGACCCCAAGGCAATGAGCAGTTCTTC. The rearrangement uses TRBV11-3 and TRBJ2-1, with D possibly called TRBD1 or TRBD2 (5 bases each). V was clipped by 5 bases and J by 6 bases, with 14 bases between them. The CDR3 spans 14 residues. Germline V gene lookup returns CDR1 SGHNT and CDR2 YENEEA. Full variable domain (missing parts from reference TRBV11-3 and TRBJ2-1): EAGVVQSPRYKIIEKKQPVAFWCNPISGHNTLYWYLQNLGQGPELLIRYENEEAVDDSQLPKDRFSAERLKGVDSTLKIQPAELGDSAVYLCASSPGPQGNEQFFGPGTRLTVL.

This clonotype was found many times. The rearrangement links TRBV27 to TRBJ2-3; 8 nucleotides align to TRBD1. The CDR3 covers 17 residues. The junction had 12 bases not matched to a gene; V was cut back by 5 bases and J by 2 bases. CDR1 is MNHEY and CDR2 is SMNVEV in the germline V gene (reference sequence). CDR3 bases: TGTGCCAGCAGTCCCCTTGGCAGGACAGGGTTCACAGATACGCAGTATTTT. Protein sequence: CASSPLGRTGFTDTQYF.

This clonotype was seen repeatedly, ten times or more. The rearrangement links TRBV7-2 to TRBJ1-5; D might be TRBD1 (5 bases). Looked up from germline, CDR1 is SGHTA and CDR2 is FQGNSA. The CDR3 consists of 14 residues. Trimming took 3 bases from V and 2 from J, leaving 8 bases between them. The CDR3 DNA is TGTGCCAGCAGCTTCACAGGACGCAATCAGCCCCAGCATTTT. Protein: CASSFTGRNQPQHF.

The chain combines TRBV5-1 with TRBJ2-2; 8 bases line up with TRBD1. CDR1 and CDR2 from the germline V gene are SGHRS and YFSETQ. Losses at the gene ends were 3 bases for V and 1 base for J; bases not matched to a gene: 5. The CDR3 is 16 amino acids. The CDR3 is CASSSRTGLNTGELFF. The CDR3, as DNA: TGCGCCAGCAGCTCCCGGACAGGGCTGAACACCGGGGAGCTGTTTTTT.

This clonotype was detected ten times or more. The V gene is TRBV7-9, the J gene TRBJ2-1, with 8 bases identical to TRBD2. Germline V gene sequence: CDR1 SEHNR, CDR2 FQNEAQ (reference sequence). CDR3 length: 16 amino acids. Trimming cost V 0 bases and J 8 bases; bases outside gene matches: 9. CDR3 loop: CASSLAQSSGLYEQFF. In nucleotides, the CDR3 is TGTGCCAGCAGCTTAGCGCAGTCTAGCGGGCTCTATGAGCAGTTCTTC.

The chain joins TRBV28 to TRBJ1-2; TRBD1 is a possible D gene (5 bases). This CDR3 contains 15 residues. The V gene's germline CDR1 is MDHEN and CDR2 SYDVKM. The V and J ends lost 3 bases and 4 bases respectively, with 15 bases between them. CDR3 sequence (DNA): TGTGCCAGCAGTTTGACAGATCGGATCGGCTATGGCTACACCTTC. Translating gives CASSLTDRIGYGYTF.

This clonotype was picked up many times. The chain links TRBV24-1 to TRBJ2-3, with D maybe TRBD1 (5 bases). The germline V gene encodes CDR1 KGHDR and CDR2 SFDVKD. V was shortened by 3 bases and J by 3 bases, with 15 bases between the two germline ends. The CDR3 is 16 residues long. CDR3 loop: CATSDPGRVLTDTQYF. In DNA form, the CDR3 reads TGTGCCACCAGTGATCCAGGCAGGGTGCTAACAGATACGCAGTATTTT.

The table lists this clonotype with many counts. V and J are TRBV3-1 and TRBJ1-1, with a possible D match to TRBD1 (5 bases). The CDR3 is 15 residues long. Trimming stripped 1 base from V and 4 bases from J, with 13 bases between. Germline V lookup: CDR1 LGHDT, CDR2 YNNKEL (reference sequence). Here the CDR3 reads CASSQGTRLSTEAFF. Here the CDR3 DNA reads TGTGCCAGCAGCCAAGGGACACGCCTTTCCACTGAAGCTTTCTTT.

This chain joins TRBV10-1 and TRBJ2-1; 7 bases fit TRBD1. With 2 bases clipped from V and 8 bases from J, the junction kept 12 bases outside the gene matches. Germline V CDR1 and CDR2: WNHNN, SYGVQD (reference sequence). The CDR3 sequence is 16 residues long. The DNA for the CDR3 is TGCGCCAGCAGTGAGACCCTGACAGGGAAAGGACATGAGCAGTTCTTC. It specifies CASSETLTGKGHEQFF.

This clonotype was seen only a few times. This chain links TRBV20-1 with TRBJ2-3, with D uncertain. The CDR3 covers 17 residues. Germline V gene data show CDR1 as DFQATT and CDR2 as SNEGSKA (reference sequence). Trimming stripped 5 bases from V and 0 bases from J, with 21 bases between. Here the CDR3 reads CSAPTLRVLTSTDTQYF. The CDR3 DNA sequence: TGCAGTGCTCCTACCTTACGAGTACTTACTAGCACAGATACGCAGTATTTT.